This TCR beta chain was captured by sequencing in a study of cytomegalovirus exposure and HLA in healthy donors. Primers for the PCR totalled 60 Vbeta and 13 Jbeta. Study processing details: Later reanalysis found roughly 80 million unique TCR beta chains, around 11 million of them shared. TCRdb's table, derived via immunoSEQ multiplex PCR, lists solely in-frame clones and lacks some. V and J calls and clone size follow that table, whereas D and trimming were derived from the DNA. Of approximately 140,000 clones in the sample, around three quarters were seen once. Donors counted as nominally healthy when sampled, yet unrecorded immune exposures were likely. The study's findings and limits: About 87% or about 30% of the time was how often most TCR beta V segments were productive, according to an earlier analysis. In vitro, a few CMV-associated chains proved specific for CMV antigens.

Notes on this clone: Its antigen is not known.

The sequenced sample was PBMCs. This TCR derives from a woman between 35 and 50 years old in good health and CMV-seropositive.

The CDR3 nucleotides are TGTGCCAGCAGCGCACAGACTACGGCGTGGGACGAGCAGTACTTC. Its translation is CASSAQTTAWDEQYF. The genes are TRBV11-2 and TRBJ2-7; D possibly corresponds to TRBD2 (5 bases). Germline CDR1 is SGHAT and CDR2 is FQNNGV. V dropped 5 bases and J dropped 5 bases, with 19 bases sitting between them. The CDR3 covers 15 residues. The full variable domain, its missing parts supplied by reference TRBV11-2 and TRBJ2-7, is EAGVAQSPRYKIIEKRQSVAFWCNPISGHATLYWYQQILGQGPKLLIQFQNNGVVDDSQLPKDRFSAERLKGVDSTLKIQPAKLEDSAVYLCASSAQTTAWDEQYFGPGTRLTVT.